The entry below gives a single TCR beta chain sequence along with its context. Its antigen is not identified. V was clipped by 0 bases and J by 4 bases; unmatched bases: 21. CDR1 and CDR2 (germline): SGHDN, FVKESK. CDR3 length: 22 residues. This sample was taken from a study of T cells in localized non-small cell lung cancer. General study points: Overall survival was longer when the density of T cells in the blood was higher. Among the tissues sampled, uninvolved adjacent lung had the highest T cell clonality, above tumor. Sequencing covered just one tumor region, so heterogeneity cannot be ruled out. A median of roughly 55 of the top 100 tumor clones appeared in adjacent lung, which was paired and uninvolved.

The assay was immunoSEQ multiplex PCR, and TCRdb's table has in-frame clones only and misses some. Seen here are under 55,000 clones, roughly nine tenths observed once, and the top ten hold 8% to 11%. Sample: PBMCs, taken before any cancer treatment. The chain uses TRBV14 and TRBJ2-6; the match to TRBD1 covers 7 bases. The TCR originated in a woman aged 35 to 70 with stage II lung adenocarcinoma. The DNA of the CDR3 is TGTGCCAGCAGCCAAGATAACATATTTTGGGGACAGATCCCGTCGGGGGCCAACGTCCTGACTTTC. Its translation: CASSQDNIFWGQIPSGANVLTF.